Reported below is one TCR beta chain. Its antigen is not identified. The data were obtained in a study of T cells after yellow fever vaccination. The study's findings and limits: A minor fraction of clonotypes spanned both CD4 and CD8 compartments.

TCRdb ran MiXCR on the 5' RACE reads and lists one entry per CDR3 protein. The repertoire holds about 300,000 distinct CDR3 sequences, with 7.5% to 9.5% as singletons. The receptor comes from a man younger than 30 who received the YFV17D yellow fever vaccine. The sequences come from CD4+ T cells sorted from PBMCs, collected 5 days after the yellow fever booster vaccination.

The CDR3 region is CASRGQGFYEQYF. The CDR3 DNA sequence: TGTGCCAGCCGGGGACAGGGATTTTACGAGCAGTACTTC. The chain has TRBV7-9 and TRBJ2-7; TRBD1 agrees at 9 bases. The CDR3 is 13 residues long. CDR1 and CDR2 from the germline V gene are SEHNR and FQNEAQ (reference sequence). V trimming: 8 bases; J trimming: 4 bases; junction bases outside the gene matches: 6.